These 30 T cell receptor beta chains were all obtained from the same sample, sequenced in a study of cytomegalovirus exposure and HLA in healthy donors. Primers for the PCR totalled 60 Vbeta and 13 Jbeta. Produced via immunoSEQ multiplex PCR; TCRdb's table is partial and in-frame only. Of approximately 97,000 clones listed, 81% are singletons. Sequencing was performed on PBMCs. These receptors all stem from a woman in her 70s in good health and CMV-seropositive.

The V gene is TRBV5-6, the J gene TRBJ2-4, with D possibly matching TRBD2 (6 bases). Trimming removed 3 bases from V and 1 base from J, with 11 bases in between. CDR1 is SGHDT, CDR2 YYEEEE, per germline. This CDR3 is 15 amino acids long. CDR3 protein: CASSSLRGAKNIQYF. The CDR3 nucleotides are TGTGCCAGCAGCTCGCTCCGGGGGGCCAAAAACATTCAGTACTTC.

The count of this clone is one. Other DNA sequences in the same sample also yield this CDR3. The rearrangement uses TRBV18 and TRBJ2-1; 13 bases line up with TRBD2. The CDR3 runs 15 residues. Germline CDR1 and CDR2: KGHSH and LQKENI. Trimming at V came to 2 bases and at J to 9 bases, leaving 4 bases not matched to a gene. For the CDR3, the DNA is TGTGCCAGCTCACCAGGACTAGCGGGGGTAGGTGAGCAGTTCTTC. Protein product: CASSPGLAGVGEQFF.

V usage is TRBV7-2 and J usage is TRBJ1-1; D not certain. The V gene's germline CDR1 is SGHTA and CDR2 FQGNSA. Between the trimmed V and J ends, which lost 4 bases and 2 bases, there was a span of 20 bases. The CDR3 extends over 17 amino acids. CDR3 region: CASSSLYYYATNTEAFF. CDR3 in DNA: TGTGCCAGCAGCTCCCTTTACTACTATGCAACTAACACTGAAGCTTTCTTT.

The J gene is TRBJ1-1, the V gene TRBV4-1; no clear D gene. The CDR3 totals 17 residues. From germline, CDR1 is MGHRA and CDR2 YSYEKL. V was cut by 4 bases and J by 4 bases, with 22 bases left in between. The CDR3 region has the DNA TGCGCCAGCAGCCGCGAGGGCATAGTTGTTATTGGCACTGAAGCTTTCTTT. This codes for CASSREGIVVIGTEAFF.

V is TRBV18 and J is TRBJ2-7; 7 positions agree with TRBD2. Germline CDR1 KGHSH, CDR2 LQKENI. The CDR3 totals 14 residues. The junction had 6 bases not matched to a gene; V was cut back by 0 bases and J by 7 bases. The chain's CDR3 is CASSPPGEGGEQYF. The CDR3 region has the DNA TGTGCCAGCTCACCACCGGGGGAGGGAGGTGAGCAGTACTTC.

This chain connects TRBV27 to TRBJ2-5; weak D call: TRBD2 (5 bases). V lost 4 bases, J lost 5 bases, and 20 bases lay in between. The CDR3 is 16 amino acids. Germline V lookup: CDR1 MNHEY, CDR2 SMNVEV (reference sequence). For the CDR3, the DNA is TGTGCCAGCAGTTCTCGTACGACCCGATCGGGGGAGACCCAGTACTTC. The encoded protein is CASSSRTTRSGETQYF.

This clone turned up a few times. The rearrangement links TRBV6-5 to TRBJ1-3, with TRBD1 as a possible D gene (5 bases). This CDR3 comprises 15 residues. CDR1 and CDR2 (germline): MNHEY, SVGAGI. The V end was cut by 6 bases, the J end by 0 bases, with 12 bases between. The CDR3 DNA is TGTGCCAGCAGAAGCAGGGTCCTCTCTGGAAACACCATATATTTT. This translates into CASRSRVLSGNTIYF.

The chain recombines TRBV10-3 with TRBJ2-3; D perhaps matches TRBD2 (6 bases). Trimming took 1 base from V and 6 from J, leaving 14 bases between them. There are 15 residues in the CDR3. Germline loops: CDR1 ENHRY, CDR2 SYGVKD. The CDR3 protein is CAISELAGTDDTQYF. The CDR3 coding sequence is TGTGCCATCAGTGAGTTGGCGGGGACCGACGATACGCAGTATTTT.

A note on this clone: Other DNA sequences in this specimen translate into the identical CDR3. The chain couples TRBV7-3 to TRBJ2-3; 7 bases match TRBD2. This CDR3 is built from 16 residues. The germline V gene has CDR1 SGHTA and CDR2 FQGTGA. V trimming: 4 bases; J trimming: 0 bases; junction bases outside the gene matches: 7. CDR3 DNA: TGTGCCAGCAGCTCCACTAGCGCTTCTAGCACAGATACGCAGTATTTT. This encodes CASSSTSASSTDTQYF.

The V call is TRBV5-1, the J call TRBJ2-7, with 12 positions matching TRBD2. The CDR3 length is 15 residues. Germline values: CDR1 SGHRS, CDR2 YFSETQ. J lost 6 bases, V lost 4 bases, and 8 bases had no gene match. The CDR3 is CASSPLAGGPSEQYF. CDR3 nucleotide sequence: TGCGCCAGCAGCCCTCTAGCGGGAGGGCCGAGCGAGCAGTACTTC. The whole variable domain, remainder taken from reference TRBV5-1 and TRBJ2-7, is KAGVTQTPRYLIKTRGQQVTLSCSPISGHRSVSWYQQTPGQGLQFLFEYFSETQRNKGNFPGRFSGRQFSNSRSEMNVSTLELGDSALYLCASSPLAGGPSEQYFGPGTRLTVT.

The V gene is TRBV5-1, the J gene TRBJ2-7; the match to TRBD2 covers 12 bases. J was trimmed by 5 bases and V by 3 bases; bases with no gene match: 3. Germline assignment: CDR1 SGHRS and CDR2 YFSETQ. The CDR3 spans 14 residues. The DNA of the CDR3 is TGCGCCAGCAGCTCACGACTAGCGGGAGACGAGCAGTACTTC. Translated: CASSSRLAGDEQYF.

The V gene is TRBV30, the J gene TRBJ2-1; 8 bases fit TRBD2. From germline, CDR1 is GTSNPN and CDR2 SVGIG (reference sequence). The CDR3 sequence is 15 residues long. The V segment lost 2 bases and the J segment 3 bases; nucleotides outside the gene matches: 6. The CDR3, as DNA: TGTGCCTGGAGTTTTGGGCTAGCGGGCTACAATGAGCAGTTCTTC. Encoded protein: CAWSFGLAGYNEQFF. The full variable domain, rest sourced from reference TRBV30 and TRBJ2-1, is SQTIHQWPATLVQPVGSPLSLECTVEGTSNPNLYWYRQAAGRGLQLLFYSVGIGQISSEVPQNLSASRPQDRQFILSSKKLLLSDSGFYLCAWSFGLAGYNEQFFGPGTRLTVL.

This sequence joins TRBV6-4 and TRBJ2-1; maybe TRBD2 (6 bases). The germline V gene has CDR1 MRHNA and CDR2 SNTAGT. The CDR3 has 15 residues. V was trimmed by 3 bases and J by 6 bases, leaving 15 bases between them. The CDR3 DNA is TGTGCCAGCAGTGATCTCGGGACTCCACTCAATGAGCAGTTCTTC. Encoded protein: CASSDLGTPLNEQFF.

This rearrangement joins TRBV18 to TRBJ1-4; D not resolved. The CDR3 has 11 residues. Germline assignment: CDR1 KGHSH and CDR2 LQKENI. V dropped 3 bases and J dropped 7 bases, with 3 bases sitting between them. Written as DNA, the CDR3 is TGTGCCAGCTCACCCGGTGAAAAACTGTTTTTT. Its protein product is CASSPGEKLFF. Complete variable domain (other parts from reference TRBV18 and TRBJ1-4): NAGVMQNPRHLVRRRGQEARLRCSPMKGHSHVYWYRQLPEEGLKFMVYLQKENIIDESGMPKERFSAEFPKEGPSILRIQQVVRGDSAAYFCASSPGEKLFFGSGTQLSVL.

This clone was seen a few times. V is TRBV7-9 and J is TRBJ2-2; 12 nucleotides line up with TRBD2. CDR1 is SEHNR, CDR2 FQNEAQ, per germline (reference sequence). The CDR3 totals 16 residues. The V segment lost 6 bases and the J segment 7 bases; nucleotides outside the gene matches: 9. This chain's CDR3 is CASSHRLAGDLGELFF. CDR3 sequence (DNA): TGTGCCAGCAGTCATAGACTAGCGGGAGATCTCGGGGAGCTGTTTTTT.

J is TRBJ1-1 and V is TRBV5-1, with D maybe TRBD1 (5 bases). Germline values: CDR1 SGHRS, CDR2 YFSETQ. The V end was cut by 4 bases, the J end by 2 bases, with 15 bases between. CDR3 size: 15 residues. The CDR3 nucleotides are TGCGCCAGCAGCGCCCAGGGTGGGTTAAACACTGAAGCTTTCTTT. Protein product: CASSAQGGLNTEAFF.

The chain employs TRBV6-5 and TRBJ2-7; D perhaps matches TRBD1 (7 bases). The CDR3 consists of 15 residues. CDR1 MNHEY and CDR2 SVGAGI come from the germline V gene. With 2 bases removed from V and 1 base from J, the gap between germline ends came to 12 bases. This chain's CDR3 is CASSYAAGGSYEQYF. CDR3 sequence (DNA): TGTGCCAGCAGTTACGCGGCAGGGGGGTCCTACGAGCAGTACTTC.

The chain uses TRBV27 and TRBJ2-3; 8 nucleotides align to TRBD1. CDR3 size: 14 residues. After removal of 9 bases from V and 2 bases from J, the junction contained 7 bases not matched to a gene. Germline CDR1 and CDR2: MNHEY and SMNVEV (reference sequence). CDR3 loop: CASQRDRNTDTQYF. The CDR3 DNA sequence: TGTGCCAGTCAACGGGACAGGAACACAGATACGCAGTATTTT.

V and J are TRBV4-2 and TRBJ1-2, with 8 bases identical to TRBD1. Germline CDR1 LGHNA, CDR2 YNFKEQ. This CDR3 region has 16 residues. The ends lost 0 bases at V and 4 bases at J; junction bases unmatched: 7. DNA for the CDR3: TGTGCCAGCAGCCAAGATATCGGACAGGGAGGCTATGGCTACACCTTC. Amino acid sequence: CASSQDIGQGGYGYTF.

The chain joins TRBV21-1 to TRBJ2-5; the D call TRBD2 from the table was never checked on the DNA. The better agreement between TRBJ2-7 and the DNA end casts doubt on the J call. TRBV21-1 is designated a pseudogene. The CDR3 sequence is 16 residues long. The chain's CDR3 is CASSRGASGRDYEQYF. The CDR3 DNA reads TGTGCCAGCAGCCGAGGGGCTAGCGGGAGAGATTACGAGCAGTACTTC.

Concerning this clone itself: The junction differs from germline at one of its ends, possibly a read error. This chain connects TRBV11-2 to TRBJ2-1; TRBD2 aligns across 12 bases. There are 19 residues in the CDR3. CDR1 is SGHAT, CDR2 FQNNGV, per germline. CDR3 amino acids: CACSYSGTSGPKTYNEQFF. The CDR3 region has the DNA TGTGCCTGCAGCTACTCCGGGACTAGCGGGCCAAAGACCTACAATGAGCAGTTCTTC.

This clone is a singleton in its sample. This sequence joins TRBV27 and TRBJ2-2; tentatively, D is TRBD1 (5 bases). CDR3 length equals 15 residues. V lost 5 bases and J lost 6, with 16 bases in between. Germline CDR1 MNHEY, CDR2 SMNVEV (reference sequence). CDR3 region: CASSGRVVTAGELFF. The DNA for the CDR3 is TGTGCCAGCAGTGGCAGGGTAGTTACGGCCGGGGAGCTGTTTTTT.

The J gene is TRBJ2-6, the V gene TRBV19; 7 bases map to TRBD1. CDR3 length: 15 amino acids. CDR1 LNHDA and CDR2 SQIVND come from the germline V gene (reference sequence). Losses at the gene ends were 9 bases for V and 0 bases for J; bases not matched to a gene: 5. CDR3 nucleotides: TGTGCCAGCCGGGACAGTCCCTCTGGGGCCAACGTCCTGACTTTC. It is translated as CASRDSPSGANVLTF.

The chain has TRBV7-2 and TRBJ2-7, with 9 positions matching TRBD1. Trimming took 5 bases from V and 2 from J; bases not matched to a gene: 7. The germline gives CDR1 SGHTA, CDR2 FQGNSA. The CDR3 has 15 amino acids. In DNA, the CDR3 is TGTGCCAGCAGCCCATCCGGGACAGGGACCTACGAGCAGTACTTC. Translation gives CASSPSGTGTYEQYF.

V usage is TRBV30 and J usage is TRBJ1-1, with a tentative D call TRBD1 (6 bases). The CDR3 contains 11 residues. In germline, CDR1 is GTSNPN, CDR2 SVGIG (reference sequence). The V end lost 2 bases, the J end lost 7 bases, and 8 bases lay between the germline ends. The CDR3 DNA reads TGTGCCTGGAGTAGGGGGGGTGAAGCTTTCTTT. Translated: CAWSRGGEAFF.

This chain joins TRBV14 and TRBJ1-2, with TRBD1 identical over 9 bases. Germline lookup yields CDR1 SGHDN and CDR2 FVKESK. The CDR3 extends over 13 amino acids. J gave up 8 bases and V 5 bases, and 6 bases lay outside the gene matches. CDR3 sequence reads: CASSFNRGLGYTF. CDR3 DNA: TGTGCCAGCAGCTTTAACAGGGGGCTGGGCTACACCTTC.

This clone appeared once. The chain recombines TRBV6-1 with TRBJ1-5; 7 bases line up with TRBD1. The CDR3 totals 14 residues. CDR1 is MNHNS, CDR2 SASEGT, per germline. The V segment lost 6 bases and the J segment 3 bases; nucleotides outside the gene matches: 5. The chain's CDR3 is CASRKTGDNQPQHF. DNA for the CDR3: TGTGCCAGCAGGAAAACAGGGGACAATCAGCCCCAGCATTTT.

This sequence joins TRBV6-6 and TRBJ2-2; D not resolved. In germline, CDR1 is MNHNY, CDR2 SVGAGI (reference sequence). The germline V and J ends were trimmed by 7 bases and 2 bases, with 11 bases remaining between them. This CDR3 comprises 14 residues. In DNA, the CDR3 is TGTGCCAGCATTAACAGAATAAACACCGGGGAGCTGTTTTTT. Its protein is CASINRINTGELFF.

Many counts were recorded for this clone. The chain employs TRBV13 and TRBJ1-4; 8 bases are a match to TRBD1. The CDR3 contains 14 residues. CDR1 and CDR2 from the germline V gene are PRHDT and FYEKMQ (reference sequence). Trimming removed 5 bases from V and 4 bases from J; junction bases left unmatched: 3. The CDR3 region is CASSLGQVNEKLFF. In nucleotides, the CDR3 is TGTGCCAGCAGCCTGGGACAGGTTAATGAAAAACTGTTTTTT.

The rearrangement links TRBV15 to TRBJ2-2; 8 positions agree with TRBD2. Losses at the gene ends were 5 bases for V and 7 bases for J; bases not matched to a gene: 15. The CDR3 extends over 17 amino acids. Looked up from germline, CDR1 is LNHNV and CDR2 is YYDKDF (reference sequence). The CDR3 DNA reads TGTGCCACCAGCCACAAGCGGGGACTAGGCGGTGTCGGGGAGCTGTTTTTT. The encoded protein is CATSHKRGLGGVGELFF.